This TCR beta chain originates from a study of a mutant IDH1 vaccine in newly diagnosed glioma. Study information: Males made up 62.5% and females roughly 40% of treated patients, whose mean age was 40.4 years. Before enrollment, patients got radiotherapy alone, temozolomide alone, or mostly the combination.

Concerning this clone itself: Its antigen remains unidentified.

Study conclusions and caveats: Pseudoprogression showed no apparent link to changes in top peripheral T cell clonotypes. Altogether, approximately 93% of patients exhibited vaccine-induced immune responses.

Documented time point: week 23, last vaccination. Alongside topical imiquimod, each dose of vaccine comprised 300 ug of mutant IDH1 20-mer peptide. Germline CDR1 and CDR2: LGHNA and YSLEER. CDR3 length: 14 amino acids. The germline V and J ends were trimmed by 0 bases and 3 bases, with 6 bases remaining between them. TCRdb keeps only in-frame clones here, not all; method: immunoSEQ multiplex PCR. The repertoire consists of about 67,000 clones, with roughly 84% occurring once and the leading ten covering about 14%. The chain joins TRBV4-3 to TRBJ1-5; D is undetermined. This clonotype was sampled from a man between 18 and 29 years old with glioma. The sample consisted of PBMCs, taken from a glioma patient whose treatment included an IDH1 peptide vaccine. Here the CDR3 DNA reads TGCGCCAGCAGCCAAGATTTCGACAATCAGCCCCAGCATTTT. It codes for CASSQDFDNQPQHF.